The source of this T cell receptor beta chain is a study of PD-1 blockade in classical Hodgkin lymphoma. In its sample, this clone was seen a few times. The germline gives CDR1 MNHNS, CDR2 SASEGT. This CDR3 has 11 amino acids. V gave up 7 bases and J gave up 1 base, with 4 bases separating them. Each patient experienced a relapse that followed autologous stem cell transplantation, and brentuximab vedotin exposure varied. The assay was immunoSEQ multiplex PCR, and TCRdb's table has in-frame clones only and misses some. The data show more than 140,000 clones, under 85% seen once. This specimen was peripheral blood mononuclear cells (PBMCs), taken before the second cycle of nivolumab. The chain links TRBV6-1 to TRBJ1-2; D remains unclear. This receptor was identified in a human donor with classical Hodgkin lymphoma. CDR3 region: CASTLNYGYTF. The CDR3 region has the DNA TGTGCCAGCACACTTAACTATGGCTACACCTTC.